This TCR beta chain was sequenced in a study of cytomegalovirus exposure and HLA in healthy donors. A multiplex PCR was run with 60 Vbeta primers and 13 Jbeta primers. Using immunoSEQ multiplex PCR, the repertoire was profiled, and TCRdb retains in-frame clones only, with some absent. The repertoire has 200,000 to 250,000 clones, more than 70% of them found once; the top ten carry 1% to 1.5%. The sample taken for sequencing was PBMCs. The receptor was isolated from a human donor in good health.

CDR3 in amino acids: CASSLRGGTYEQYF. For the CDR3, the DNA is TGTGCCAGCAGTTTACGCGGGGGAACCTACGAGCAGTACTTC. V gene TRBV27 combines with J gene TRBJ2-7; 7 bases align to TRBD2. Germline V CDR1 and CDR2: MNHEY, SMNVEV (reference sequence). V shed 2 bases, J shed 2 bases, and the junction held 3 bases outside the gene matches. The CDR3 is 14 residues long.